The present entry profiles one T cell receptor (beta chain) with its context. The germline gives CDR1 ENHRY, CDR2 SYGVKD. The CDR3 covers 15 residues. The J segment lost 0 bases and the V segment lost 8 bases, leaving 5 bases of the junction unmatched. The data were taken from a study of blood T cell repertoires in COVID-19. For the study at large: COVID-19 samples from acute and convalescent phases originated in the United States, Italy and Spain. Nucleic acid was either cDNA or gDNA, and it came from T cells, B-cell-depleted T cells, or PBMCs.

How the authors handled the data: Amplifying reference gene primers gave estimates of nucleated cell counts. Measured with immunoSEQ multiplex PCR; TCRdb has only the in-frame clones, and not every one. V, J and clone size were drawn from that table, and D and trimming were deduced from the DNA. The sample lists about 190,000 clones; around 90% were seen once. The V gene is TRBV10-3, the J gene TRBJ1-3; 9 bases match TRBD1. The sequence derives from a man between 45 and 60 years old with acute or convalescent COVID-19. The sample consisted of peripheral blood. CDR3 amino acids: CAIGGQGSSGNTIYF. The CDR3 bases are TGTGCCATCGGGGGACAGGGCTCCTCTGGAAACACCATATATTTT.